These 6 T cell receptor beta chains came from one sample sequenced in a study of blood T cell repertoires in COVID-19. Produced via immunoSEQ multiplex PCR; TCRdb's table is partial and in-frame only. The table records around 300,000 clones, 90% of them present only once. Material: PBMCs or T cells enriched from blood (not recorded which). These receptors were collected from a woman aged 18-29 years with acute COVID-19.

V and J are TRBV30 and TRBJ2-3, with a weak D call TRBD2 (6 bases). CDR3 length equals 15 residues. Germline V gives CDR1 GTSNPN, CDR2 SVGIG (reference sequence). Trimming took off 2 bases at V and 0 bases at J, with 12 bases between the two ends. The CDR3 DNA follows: TGTGCCTGGAGTCGCACCGGGGGAAGCACAGATACGCAGTATTTT. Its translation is CAWSRTGGSTDTQYF.

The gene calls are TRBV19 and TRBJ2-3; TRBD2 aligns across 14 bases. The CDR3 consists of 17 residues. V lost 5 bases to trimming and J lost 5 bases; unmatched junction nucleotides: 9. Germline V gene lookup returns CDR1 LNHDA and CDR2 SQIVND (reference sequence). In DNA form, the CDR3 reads TGTGCCAGTAGTCCCCCGGGACTAGCGGGAGATGTAGATACGCAGTATTTT. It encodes CASSPPGLAGDVDTQYF.

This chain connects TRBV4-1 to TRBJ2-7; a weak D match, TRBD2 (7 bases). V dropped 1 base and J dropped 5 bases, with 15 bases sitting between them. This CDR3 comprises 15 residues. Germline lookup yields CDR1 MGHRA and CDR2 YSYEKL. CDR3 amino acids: CASSQGGGLGHEQYF. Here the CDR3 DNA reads TGCGCCAGCAGCCAAGGCGGGGGCCTCGGACACGAGCAGTACTTC.

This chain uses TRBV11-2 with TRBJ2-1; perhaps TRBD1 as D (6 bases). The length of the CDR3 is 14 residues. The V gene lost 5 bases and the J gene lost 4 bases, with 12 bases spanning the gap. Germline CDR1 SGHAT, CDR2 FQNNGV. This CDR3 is CASSAVTGYNEQFF. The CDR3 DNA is TGTGCCAGCAGCGCAGTGACAGGTTACAATGAGCAGTTCTTC.

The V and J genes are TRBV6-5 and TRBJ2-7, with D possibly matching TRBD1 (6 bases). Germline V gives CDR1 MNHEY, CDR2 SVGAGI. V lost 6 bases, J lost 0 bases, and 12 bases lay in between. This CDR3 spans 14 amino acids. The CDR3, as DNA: TGTGCCAGCAGCCCCGACAGGAGCTCCTACGAGCAGTACTTC. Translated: CASSPDRSSYEQYF.

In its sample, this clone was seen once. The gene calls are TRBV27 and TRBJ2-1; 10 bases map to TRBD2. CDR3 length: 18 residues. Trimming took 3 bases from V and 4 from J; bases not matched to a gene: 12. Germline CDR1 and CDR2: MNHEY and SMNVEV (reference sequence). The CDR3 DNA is TGTGCCAGCAGTTTCCAGCCACCAATAGCGGGAGGTTACAATGAGCAGTTCTTC. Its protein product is CASSFQPPIAGGYNEQFF.